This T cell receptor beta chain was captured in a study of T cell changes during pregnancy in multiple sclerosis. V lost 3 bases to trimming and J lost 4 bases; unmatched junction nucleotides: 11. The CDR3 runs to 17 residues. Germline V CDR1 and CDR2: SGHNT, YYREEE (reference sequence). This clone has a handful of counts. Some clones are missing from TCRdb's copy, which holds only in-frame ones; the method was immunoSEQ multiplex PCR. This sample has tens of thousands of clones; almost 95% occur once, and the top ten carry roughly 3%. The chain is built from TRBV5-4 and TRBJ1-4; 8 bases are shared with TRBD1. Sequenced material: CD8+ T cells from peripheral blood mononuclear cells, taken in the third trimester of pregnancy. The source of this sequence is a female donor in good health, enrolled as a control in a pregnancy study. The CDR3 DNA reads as TGTGCCAGCAGCTCCTCCTGGGACAGGCTAGATAATGAAAAACTGTTTTTT. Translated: CASSSSWDRLDNEKLFF.